The clone carrying this T cell receptor beta chain was seen only a few times. Repertoires were generated with immunoSEQ multiplex PCR, while TCRdb's copy carries only in-frame clones and drops some. The data hold over 250,000 clones, with around nine tenths observed a single time. This entry comes from a study of blood T cell repertoires in COVID-19. Trimming cost V 3 bases and J 4 bases; bases outside gene matches: 4. CDR1 is DFQATT and CDR2 is SNEGSKA in the germline V gene (reference sequence). This CDR3 region has 14 residues. Specimen: PBMCs or T cells enriched from blood (not recorded which). This TCR was sampled from a woman aged 60-70 years who had recovered from COVID-19. The chain links TRBV20-1 to TRBJ2-1; 9 bases fit TRBD2. The DNA for the CDR3 is TGCAGTGCTAGTGGGACTAGCAGTTACAATGAGCAGTTCTTC. Amino acid sequence: CSASGTSSYNEQFF.